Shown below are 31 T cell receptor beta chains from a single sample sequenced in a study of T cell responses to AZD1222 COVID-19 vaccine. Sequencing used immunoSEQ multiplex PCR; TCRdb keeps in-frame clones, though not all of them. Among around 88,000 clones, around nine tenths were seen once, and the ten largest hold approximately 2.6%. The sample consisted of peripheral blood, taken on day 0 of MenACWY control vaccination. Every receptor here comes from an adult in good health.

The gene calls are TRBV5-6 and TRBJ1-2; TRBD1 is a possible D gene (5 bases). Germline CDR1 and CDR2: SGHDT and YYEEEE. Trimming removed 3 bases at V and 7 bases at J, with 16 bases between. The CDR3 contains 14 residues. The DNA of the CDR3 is TGTGCCAGCAGCTCAGGACACCTCTCCGGTGGCTACACCTTC. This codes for CASSSGHLSGGYTF.

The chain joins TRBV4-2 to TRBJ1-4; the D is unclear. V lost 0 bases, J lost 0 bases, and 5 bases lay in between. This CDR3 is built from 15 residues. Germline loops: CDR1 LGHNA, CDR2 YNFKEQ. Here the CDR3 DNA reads TGTGCCAGCAGCCAAGACATTACAACTAATGAAAAACTGTTTTTT. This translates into CASSQDITTNEKLFF.

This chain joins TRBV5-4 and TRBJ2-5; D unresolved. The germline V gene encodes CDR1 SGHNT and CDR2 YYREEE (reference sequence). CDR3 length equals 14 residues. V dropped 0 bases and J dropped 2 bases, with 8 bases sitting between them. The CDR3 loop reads CASSLEASQETQYF. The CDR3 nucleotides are TGTGCCAGCAGCTTGGAGGCTAGTCAAGAGACCCAGTACTTC.

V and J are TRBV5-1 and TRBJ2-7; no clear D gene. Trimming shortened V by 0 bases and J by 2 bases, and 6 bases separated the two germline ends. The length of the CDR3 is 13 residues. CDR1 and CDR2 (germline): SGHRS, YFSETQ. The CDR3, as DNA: TGCGCCAGCAGCTTGGAGGGAACCTACGAGCAGTACTTC. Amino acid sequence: CASSLEGTYEQYF.

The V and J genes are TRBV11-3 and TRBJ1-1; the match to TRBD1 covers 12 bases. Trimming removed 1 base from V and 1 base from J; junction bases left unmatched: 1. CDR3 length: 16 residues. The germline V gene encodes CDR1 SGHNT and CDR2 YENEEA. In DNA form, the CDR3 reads TGTGCCAGCAGCTTAGGGGACAGGGGGCGGAACACTGAAGCTTTCTTT. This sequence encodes CASSLGDRGRNTEAFF.

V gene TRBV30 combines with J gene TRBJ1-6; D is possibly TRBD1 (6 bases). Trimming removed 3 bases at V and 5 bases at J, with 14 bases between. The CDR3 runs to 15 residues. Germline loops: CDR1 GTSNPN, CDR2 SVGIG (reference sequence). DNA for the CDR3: TGTGCCTGGAGCGGTCGCAGGGGAGATAATTCACCCCTCCACTTT. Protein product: CAWSGRRGDNSPLHF. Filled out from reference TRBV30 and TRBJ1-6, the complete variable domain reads SQTIHQWPATLVQPVGSPLSLECTVEGTSNPNLYWYRQAAGRGLQLLFYSVGIGQISSEVPQNLSASRPQDRQFILSSKKLLLSDSGFYLCAWSGRRGDNSPLHFGNGTRLTVT.

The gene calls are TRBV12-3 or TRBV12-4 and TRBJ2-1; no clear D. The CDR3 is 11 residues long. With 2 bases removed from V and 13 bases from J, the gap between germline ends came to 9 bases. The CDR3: CASSLRLVQFF. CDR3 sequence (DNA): TGTGCCAGCAGTTTAAGGCTAGTTCAGTTCTTC.

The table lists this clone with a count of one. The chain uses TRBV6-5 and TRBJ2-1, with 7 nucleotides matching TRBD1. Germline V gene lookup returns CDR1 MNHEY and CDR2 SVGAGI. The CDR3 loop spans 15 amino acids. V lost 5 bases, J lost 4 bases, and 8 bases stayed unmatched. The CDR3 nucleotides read TGTGCCAGCAGTAGACAGGGAAGCCTGTACAATGAGCAGTTCTTC. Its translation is CASSRQGSLYNEQFF.

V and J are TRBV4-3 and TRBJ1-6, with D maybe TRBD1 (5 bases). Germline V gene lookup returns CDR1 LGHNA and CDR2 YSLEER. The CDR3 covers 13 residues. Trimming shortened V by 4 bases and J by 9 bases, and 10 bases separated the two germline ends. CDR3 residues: CASSPRQTSPLHF. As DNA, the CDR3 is TGCGCCAGCAGCCCCCGACAGACTTCACCCCTCCACTTT.

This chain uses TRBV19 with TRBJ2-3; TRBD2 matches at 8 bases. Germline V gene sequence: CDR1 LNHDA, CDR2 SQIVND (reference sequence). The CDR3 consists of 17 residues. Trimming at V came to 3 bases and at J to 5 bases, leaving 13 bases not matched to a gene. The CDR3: CASSILSGAFRVDTQYF. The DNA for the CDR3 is TGTGCCAGTAGTATCCTTAGCGGGGCCTTCAGGGTAGATACGCAGTATTTT. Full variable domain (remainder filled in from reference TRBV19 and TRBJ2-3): DGGITQSPKYLFRKEGQNVTLSCEQNLNHDAMYWYRQDPGQGLRLIYYSQIVNDFQKGDIAEGYSVSREKKESFPLTVTSAQKNPTAFYLCASSILSGAFRVDTQYFGPGTRLTVL.

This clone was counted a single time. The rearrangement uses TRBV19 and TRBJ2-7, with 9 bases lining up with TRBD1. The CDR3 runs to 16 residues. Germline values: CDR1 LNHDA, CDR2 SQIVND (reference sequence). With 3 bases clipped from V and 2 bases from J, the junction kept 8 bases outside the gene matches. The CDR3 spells CASSMGTGNGAYEQYF. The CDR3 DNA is TGTGCCAGTAGTATGGGGACAGGGAATGGAGCCTACGAGCAGTACTTC.

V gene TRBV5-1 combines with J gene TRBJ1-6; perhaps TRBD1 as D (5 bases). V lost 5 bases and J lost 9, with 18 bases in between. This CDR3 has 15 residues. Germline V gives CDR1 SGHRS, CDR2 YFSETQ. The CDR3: CASRLPGKLGSPLHF. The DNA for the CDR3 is TGCGCCAGCAGGCTCCCAGGGAAATTAGGTTCACCCCTCCACTTT.

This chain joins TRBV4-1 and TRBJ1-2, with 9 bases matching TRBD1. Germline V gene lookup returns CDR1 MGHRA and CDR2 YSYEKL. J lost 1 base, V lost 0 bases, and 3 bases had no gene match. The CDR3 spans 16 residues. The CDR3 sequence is CASSQEGDRVNYGYTF. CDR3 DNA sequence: TGCGCCAGCAGCCAAGAAGGGGACAGGGTTAACTATGGCTACACCTTC.

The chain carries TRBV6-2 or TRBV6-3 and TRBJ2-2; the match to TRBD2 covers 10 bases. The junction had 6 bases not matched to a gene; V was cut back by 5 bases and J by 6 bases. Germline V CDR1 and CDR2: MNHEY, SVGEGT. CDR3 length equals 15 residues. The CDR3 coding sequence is TGTGCCAGCAGTATAATAGCGGGGGGACCCGGGGAGCTGTTTTTT. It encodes CASSIIAGGPGELFF.

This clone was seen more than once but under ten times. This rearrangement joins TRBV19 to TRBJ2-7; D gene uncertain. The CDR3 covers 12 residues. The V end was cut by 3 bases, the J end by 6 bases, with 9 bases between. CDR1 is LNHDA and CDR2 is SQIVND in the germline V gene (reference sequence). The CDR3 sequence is CASSIPGREQYF. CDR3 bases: TGTGCCAGTAGTATCCCCGGCCGCGAGCAGTACTTC.

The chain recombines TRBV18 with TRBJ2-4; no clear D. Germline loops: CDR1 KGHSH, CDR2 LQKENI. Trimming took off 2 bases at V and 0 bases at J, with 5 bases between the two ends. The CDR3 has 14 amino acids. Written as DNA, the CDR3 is TGTGCCAGCTCACCAGGGGTAGCCAAAAACATTCAGTACTTC. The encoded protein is CASSPGVAKNIQYF. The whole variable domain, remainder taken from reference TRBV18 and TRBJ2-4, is NAGVMQNPRHLVRRRGQEARLRCSPMKGHSHVYWYRQLPEEGLKFMVYLQKENIIDESGMPKERFSAEFPKEGPSILRIQQVVRGDSAAYFCASSPGVAKNIQYFGAGTRLSVL.

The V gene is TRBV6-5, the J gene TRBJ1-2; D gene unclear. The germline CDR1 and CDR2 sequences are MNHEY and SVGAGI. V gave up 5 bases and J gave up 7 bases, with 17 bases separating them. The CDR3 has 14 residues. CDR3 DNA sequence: TGTGCCAGCAGTAACGCCCCGAAAGTGGGTGGCTACACCTTC. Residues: CASSNAPKVGGYTF.

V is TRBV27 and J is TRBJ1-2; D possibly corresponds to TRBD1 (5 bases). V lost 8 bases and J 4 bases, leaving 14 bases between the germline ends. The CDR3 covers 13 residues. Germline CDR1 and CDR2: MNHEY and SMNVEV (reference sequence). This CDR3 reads CASGTSGGYGYTF. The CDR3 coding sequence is TGTGCCAGCGGGACGTCTGGGGGCTATGGCTACACCTTC.

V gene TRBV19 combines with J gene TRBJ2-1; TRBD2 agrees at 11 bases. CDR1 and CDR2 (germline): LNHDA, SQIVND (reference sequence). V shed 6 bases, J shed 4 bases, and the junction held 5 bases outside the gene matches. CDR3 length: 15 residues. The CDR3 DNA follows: TGTGCCAGTAGACCTCTAGCGGGGGGTTACAATGAGCAGTTCTTC. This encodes CASRPLAGGYNEQFF.

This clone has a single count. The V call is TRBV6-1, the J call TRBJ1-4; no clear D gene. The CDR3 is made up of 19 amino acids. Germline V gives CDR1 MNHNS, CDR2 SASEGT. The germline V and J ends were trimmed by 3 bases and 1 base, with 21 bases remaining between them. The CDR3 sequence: CASSEVVTESRGTNEKLFF. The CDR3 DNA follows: TGTGCCAGCAGTGAGGTAGTGACGGAGTCACGCGGAACTAATGAAAAACTGTTTTTT.

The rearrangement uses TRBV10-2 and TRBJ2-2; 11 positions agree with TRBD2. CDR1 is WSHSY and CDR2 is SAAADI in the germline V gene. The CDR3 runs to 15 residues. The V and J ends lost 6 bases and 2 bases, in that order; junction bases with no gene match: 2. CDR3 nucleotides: TGCGCCAGCAGGAGACTAGCGGGAAACACCGGGGAGCTGTTTTTT. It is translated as CASRRLAGNTGELFF.

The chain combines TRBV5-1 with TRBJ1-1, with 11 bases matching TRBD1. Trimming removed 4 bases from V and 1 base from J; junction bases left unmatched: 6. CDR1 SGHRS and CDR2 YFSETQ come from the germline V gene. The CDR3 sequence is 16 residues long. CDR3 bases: TGCGCCAGCAGCGATGGACAGGGGGCAAGGAACACTGAAGCTTTCTTT. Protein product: CASSDGQGARNTEAFF.

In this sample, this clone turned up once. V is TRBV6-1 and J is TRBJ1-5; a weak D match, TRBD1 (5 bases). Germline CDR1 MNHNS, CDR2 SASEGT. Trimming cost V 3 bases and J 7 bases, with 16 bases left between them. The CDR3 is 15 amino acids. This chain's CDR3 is CASSEFGGLEQPQHF. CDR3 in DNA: TGTGCCAGCAGTGAGTTTGGGGGGTTGGAGCAGCCCCAGCATTTT.

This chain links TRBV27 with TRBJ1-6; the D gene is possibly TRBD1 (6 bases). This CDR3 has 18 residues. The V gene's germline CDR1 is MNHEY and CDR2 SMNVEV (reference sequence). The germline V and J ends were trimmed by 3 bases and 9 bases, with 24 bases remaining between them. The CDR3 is CASSFTPAAGVIPSPLHF. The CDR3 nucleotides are TGTGCCAGCAGTTTCACCCCCGCGGCAGGGGTAATCCCTTCACCCCTCCACTTT.

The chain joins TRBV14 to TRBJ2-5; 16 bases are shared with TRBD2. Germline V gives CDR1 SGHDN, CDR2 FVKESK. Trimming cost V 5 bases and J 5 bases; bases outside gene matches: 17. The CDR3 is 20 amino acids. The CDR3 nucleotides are TGTGCCAGCAGCTCTTTCCTAACCGGGACTAGCGGGGGGGCCCAGGAGACCCAGTACTTC. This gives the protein CASSSFLTGTSGGAQETQYF. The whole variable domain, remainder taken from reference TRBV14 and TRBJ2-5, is EAGVTQFPSHSVIEKGQTVTLRCDPISGHDNLYWYRRVMGKEIKFLLHFVKESKQDESGMPNNRFLAERTGGTYSTLKVQPAELEDSGVYFCASSSFLTGTSGGAQETQYFGPGTRLLVL.

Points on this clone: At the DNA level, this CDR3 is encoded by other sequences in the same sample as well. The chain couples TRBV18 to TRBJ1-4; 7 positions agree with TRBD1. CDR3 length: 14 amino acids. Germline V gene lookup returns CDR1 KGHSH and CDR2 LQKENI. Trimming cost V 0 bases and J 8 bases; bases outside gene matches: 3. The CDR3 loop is CASSPPGQNEKLFF. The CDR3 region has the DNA TGTGCCAGCTCACCACCGGGACAGAACGAAAAACTGTTTTTT.

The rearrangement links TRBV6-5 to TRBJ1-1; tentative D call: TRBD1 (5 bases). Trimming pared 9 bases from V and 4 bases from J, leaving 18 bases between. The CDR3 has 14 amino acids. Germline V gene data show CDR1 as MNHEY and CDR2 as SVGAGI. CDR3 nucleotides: TGTGCCAGTCTAACAATGGGGCTAGGCACTGAAGCTTTCTTT. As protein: CASLTMGLGTEAFF.

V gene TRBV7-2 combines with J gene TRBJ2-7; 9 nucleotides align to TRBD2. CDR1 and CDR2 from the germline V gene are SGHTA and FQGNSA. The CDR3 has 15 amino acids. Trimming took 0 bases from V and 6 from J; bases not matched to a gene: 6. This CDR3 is CASSLAAGGLGEQYF. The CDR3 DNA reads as TGTGCCAGCAGCTTAGCGGCGGGGGGGCTTGGCGAGCAGTACTTC.

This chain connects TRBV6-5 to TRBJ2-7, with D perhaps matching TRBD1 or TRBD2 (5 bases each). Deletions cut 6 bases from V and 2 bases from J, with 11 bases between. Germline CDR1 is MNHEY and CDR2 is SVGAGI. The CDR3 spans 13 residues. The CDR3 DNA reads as TGTGCCAGCAGGGTGACGGGACCCTACGAGCAGTACTTC. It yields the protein CASRVTGPYEQYF.

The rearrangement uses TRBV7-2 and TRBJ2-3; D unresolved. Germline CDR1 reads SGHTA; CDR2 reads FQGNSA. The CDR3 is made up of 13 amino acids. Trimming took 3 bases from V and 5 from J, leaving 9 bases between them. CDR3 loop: CASSFFGLDTQYF. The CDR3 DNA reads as TGTGCCAGCAGCTTCTTCGGTTTAGATACGCAGTATTTT.

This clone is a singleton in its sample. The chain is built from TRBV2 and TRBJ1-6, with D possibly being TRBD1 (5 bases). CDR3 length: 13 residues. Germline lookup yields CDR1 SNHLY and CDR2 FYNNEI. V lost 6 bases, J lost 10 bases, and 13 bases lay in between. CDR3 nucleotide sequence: TGTGCCAGCAGATACGGGGACCAATCACCCCTCCACTTT. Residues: CASRYGDQSPLHF.